The following is a TCR beta chain sequence with its context. The CDR3 is 13 amino acids. Germline CDR1 reads SQVTM; CDR2 reads ANQGSEA. The data originate from a study of Graves' ophthalmopathy and Graves' hyperthyroidism. Amplification of TCR beta CDR3 regions used RNA transcripts. Amplification began with first-round RT-PCR using HTBI primers, then second-round multiplex PCR was performed. TCRdb reanalysed the multiplex PCR reads using MiXCR and keeps one entry per CDR3 protein. Of 35,000 to 45,000 distinct CDR3 sequences in the sample, approximately 50% were seen once. The sequence was obtained from an adult woman with stable Graves' hyperthyroidism. The sequenced material came from peripheral blood. The V and J genes are TRBV29-1 and TRBJ1-1; D is ambiguous. Here the CDR3 reads CIFRGRVATEAFF. DNA for the CDR3: TGCATCTTCCGTGGGAGGGTGGCCACTGAAGCTTTCTTT.